This TCR beta chain originates from a study of CD8 T cells in ankylosing spondylitis. Study-level points and caveats: Prior literature has documented some motif variants in synovial fluid and blood from reactive arthritis. Among TCR beta sequences, a motif of eight or nine highly homologous variants appeared characteristic of ankylosing spondylitis blood.

After removal of 3 bases from V and 5 bases from J, the junction contained 7 bases not matched to a gene. This CDR3 comprises 15 residues. Germline V gene data show CDR1 as SGDLS and CDR2 as YYNGEE. MiXCR, run by TCRdb on the 5' RACE reads, gives a single entry per CDR3 protein. Of some 140,000 distinct CDR3 sequences in the sample, more than 15% are singletons; the top ten hold about 33%. A note on this clonotype: Its matching antigen is unknown.

The sequence came from a male donor with ankylosing spondylitis. V and J are TRBV9 and TRBJ2-1, with TRBD2 matching over 8 bases. The sample was blood, either unsorted or a sorted T cell fraction (not recorded which). CDR3 region: CASSAPGTSHNEQFF. Here the CDR3 DNA reads TGTGCCAGCAGCGCCCCGGGGACTAGTCACAATGAGCAGTTCTTC.